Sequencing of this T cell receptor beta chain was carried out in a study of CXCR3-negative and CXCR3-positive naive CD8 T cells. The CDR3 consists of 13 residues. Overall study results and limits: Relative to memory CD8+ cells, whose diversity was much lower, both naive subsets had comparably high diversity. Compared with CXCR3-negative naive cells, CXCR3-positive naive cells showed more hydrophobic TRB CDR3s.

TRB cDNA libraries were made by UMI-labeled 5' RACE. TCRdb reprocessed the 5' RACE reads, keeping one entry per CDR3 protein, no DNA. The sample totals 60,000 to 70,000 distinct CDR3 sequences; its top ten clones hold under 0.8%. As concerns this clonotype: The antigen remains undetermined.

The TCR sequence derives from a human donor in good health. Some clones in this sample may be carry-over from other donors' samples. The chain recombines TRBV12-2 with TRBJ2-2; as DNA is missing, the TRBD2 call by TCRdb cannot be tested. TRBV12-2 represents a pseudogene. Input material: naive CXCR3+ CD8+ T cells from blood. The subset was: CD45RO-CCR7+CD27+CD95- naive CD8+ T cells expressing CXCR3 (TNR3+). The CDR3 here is CASAAGDTGELFF.